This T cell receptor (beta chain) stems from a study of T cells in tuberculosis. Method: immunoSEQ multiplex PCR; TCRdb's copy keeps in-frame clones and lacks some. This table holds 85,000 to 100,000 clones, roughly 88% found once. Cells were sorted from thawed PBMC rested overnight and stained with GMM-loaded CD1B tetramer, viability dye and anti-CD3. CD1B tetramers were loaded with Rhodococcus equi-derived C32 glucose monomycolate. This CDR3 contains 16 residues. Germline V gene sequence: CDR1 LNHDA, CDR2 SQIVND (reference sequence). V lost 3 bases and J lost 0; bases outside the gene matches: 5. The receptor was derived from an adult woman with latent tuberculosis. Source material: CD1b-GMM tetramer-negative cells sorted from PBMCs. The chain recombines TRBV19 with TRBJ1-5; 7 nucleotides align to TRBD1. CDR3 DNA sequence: TGTGCCAGTAGTATGGGACAGACTTATAGCAATCAGCCCCAGCATTTT. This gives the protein CASSMGQTYSNQPQHF.